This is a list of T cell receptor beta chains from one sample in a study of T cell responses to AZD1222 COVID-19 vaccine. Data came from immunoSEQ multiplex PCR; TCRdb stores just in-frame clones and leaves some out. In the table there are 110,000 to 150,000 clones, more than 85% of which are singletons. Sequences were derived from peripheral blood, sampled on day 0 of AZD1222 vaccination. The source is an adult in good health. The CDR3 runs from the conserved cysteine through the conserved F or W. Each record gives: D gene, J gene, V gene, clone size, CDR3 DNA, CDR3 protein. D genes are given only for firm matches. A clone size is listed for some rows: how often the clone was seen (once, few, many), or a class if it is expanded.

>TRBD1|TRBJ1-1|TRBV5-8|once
TGTGCCAGCAGCTTGCTTATACAGGGGGCTTTCTTT
CASSLLIQGAFF
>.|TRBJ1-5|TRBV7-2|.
TGTGCCAGCAGCTTAGCGGCAGGTCGGAGCAATCAGCCCCAGCATTTT
CASSLAAGRSNQPQHF
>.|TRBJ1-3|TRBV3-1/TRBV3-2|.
TGTGCCAGCAGCCAAAACCCACCACTCGCCGCGGGAAACACCATATATTTT
CASSQNPPLAAGNTIYF
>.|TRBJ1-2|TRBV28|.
TGTGCCAGCAGTGGGGATGTTTGGGGCTACACCTTC
CASSGDVWGYTF
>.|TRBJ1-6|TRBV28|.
TGTGCCAGCAGTGGCGCGGGGGACCCGGGGGCACCCCTCCACTTT
CASSGAGDPGAPLHF
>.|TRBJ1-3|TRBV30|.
TGTGCCTGGATTCTGACGGCTGGAAACACCATATATTTT
CAWILTAGNTIYF
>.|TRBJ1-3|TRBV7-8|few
TGTGCCAGCAGCTTCATATTCGGGGGGGCTCCTGGAAACACCATATATTTT
CASSFIFGGAPGNTIYF
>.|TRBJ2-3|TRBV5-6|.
TGTGCCAGCAGTCCCAGGGTTAGGGCACCAGATACGCAGTATTTT
CASSPRVRAPDTQYF
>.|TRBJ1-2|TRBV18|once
TGTGCCAGCTCGGACGGACAAGCTAACTATGGCTACACCTTC
CASSDGQANYGYTF
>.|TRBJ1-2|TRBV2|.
TGTGCCAGCAGTGAGAGGACAGACCGCTATGGCTACACCTTC
CASSERTDRYGYTF
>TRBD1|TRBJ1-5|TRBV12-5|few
TGTGCTAGTGGTCTTGGACAGGGCGTTGATCAGCCCCAGCATTTT
CASGLGQGVDQPQHF
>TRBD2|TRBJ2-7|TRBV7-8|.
TGTGCCAGCAGCTTAGAGAGCGGGGGGCTTTCCTACGAGCAGTACTTC
CASSLESGGLSYEQYF
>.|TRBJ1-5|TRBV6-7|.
TGTGCCAGCAGCCGGAGGGGTCAGACCGGCAATCAGCCCCAGCATTTT
CASSRRGQTGNQPQHF
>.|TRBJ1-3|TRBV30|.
TGTGCCTGGAGCCCAACAGGGAACACCATATATTTT
CAWSPTGNTIYF
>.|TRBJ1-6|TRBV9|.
TGTGCCAGCAGCGGAGACGATTCACCCCTCCACTTT
CASSGDDSPLHF
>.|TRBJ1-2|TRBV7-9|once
TGTGCCAGCAGCTTCGAAGGCCCCCTGGGCTACACCTTC
CASSFEGPLGYTF
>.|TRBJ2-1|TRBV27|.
TGTGCCAGCAGTTTATGGAAACCGGGGGACGAGAATTCTGAGCAGTTCTTC
CASSLWKPGDENSEQFF
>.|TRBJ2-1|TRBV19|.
TGTGCCAGTAGTACCGACAAGACAGTCTACAATGAGCAGTTCTTC
CASSTDKTVYNEQFF
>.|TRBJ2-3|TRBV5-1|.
TGCGCCAGCAGCTTGCGGAGTACTGTGGGGGCCGGAGCAGATACGCAGTATTTT
CASSLRSTVGAGADTQYF
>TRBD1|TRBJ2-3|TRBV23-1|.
TGCGCCAGCAGTCAATCCCCAGGGGGCAAGGGTTTGGATACGCAGTATTTT
CASSQSPGGKGLDTQYF
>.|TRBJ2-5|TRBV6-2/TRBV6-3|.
TGTGCCAGCAGTCTGGCTATGGTCCAAGAGACCCAGTACTTC
CASSLAMVQETQYF
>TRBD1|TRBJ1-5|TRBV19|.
TGTGCCAGTAGTATAAGACAGGGGGCGAGGGTTCAGCCCCAGCATTTT
CASSIRQGARVQPQHF
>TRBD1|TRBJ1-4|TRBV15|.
TGTGCCACCAGCAAGGCCCTGGGGACAGGGGATGAAAAACTGTTTTTT
CATSKALGTGDEKLFF
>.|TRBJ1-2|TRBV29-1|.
TGCAGCGTTGAAGATGCGAGGAAGGGGGTTGCTTCTGGCTACACCTTC
CSVEDARKGVASGYTF
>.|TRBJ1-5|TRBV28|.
TGTGCCAGCAGTTGGGGCTTTCAGGGGATTAACAATCAGCCCCAGCATTTT
CASSWGFQGINNQPQHF
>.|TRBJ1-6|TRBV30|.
TGTGCCTGGAGTGGGGGCAGTGGGAATTCACCCCTCCACTTT
CAWSGGSGNSPLHF
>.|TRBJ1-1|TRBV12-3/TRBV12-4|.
TGTGCCAGCACCGTAACCCAGGTCACTGAAGCTTTCTTT
CASTVTQVTEAFF
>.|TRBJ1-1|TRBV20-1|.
TGCAGTGCAAAGGGGAATGAAGCTTTCTTT
CSAKGNEAFF
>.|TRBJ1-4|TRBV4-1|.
TGCGCCAGCAGAAAGACCCCGGGTGAAAAACTGTTTTTT
CASRKTPGEKLFF